The 20 T cell receptor beta chains below all came from one sample that was sequenced in a study of cytomegalovirus exposure and HLA in healthy donors. A multiplex PCR was run with 60 Vbeta primers and 13 Jbeta primers. Only in-frame clones appear in the TCRdb table, and some are missing; sequencing was by immunoSEQ multiplex PCR. The repertoire holds over 70,000 clones, with about 74% as singletons. The sample taken for sequencing was PBMCs. The receptors come from a man younger than 40 in good health and CMV-seronegative.

The chain uses TRBV6-1 and TRBJ1-1; 11 bases are a match to TRBD1. This CDR3 comprises 18 residues. The junction had 10 bases not matched to a gene; V was cut back by 2 bases and J by 2 bases. Germline CDR1 and CDR2: MNHNS and SASEGT. As DNA, the CDR3 is TGTGCCAGCAGTGAACAAATCCGGACAGGGGGCCGAAACACTGAAGCTTTCTTT. This translates into CASSEQIRTGGRNTEAFF.

V gene TRBV7-8 combines with J gene TRBJ1-2; D not certain. This CDR3 has 13 amino acids. Germline lookup yields CDR1 SGHVS and CDR2 FQNEAQ. V was pared by 6 bases and J by 3 bases, with 11 bases between. The CDR3 DNA is TGTGCCAGCAGTCACGACACCTACTATGGCTACACCTTC. The encoded protein is CASSHDTYYGYTF.

The table lists this clone with a count of one. The chain uses TRBV5-4 and TRBJ2-7, with D perhaps matching TRBD2 (5 bases). In germline, CDR1 is SGHNT, CDR2 YYREEE (reference sequence). The V end lost 4 bases, the J end lost 1 base, and 12 bases lay between the germline ends. The CDR3 has 14 residues. CDR3 sequence (DNA): TGTGCCAGCAGCATGGACTGGTCTTCCTACGAGCAGTACTTC. Its protein product is CASSMDWSSYEQYF. The full variable domain, its missing parts supplied by reference TRBV5-4 and TRBJ2-7, is ETGVTQSPTHLIKTRGQQVTLRCSSQSGHNTVSWYQQALGQGPQFIFQYYREEENGRGNFPPRFSGLQFPNYSSELNVNALELDDSALYLCASSMDWSSYEQYFGPGTRLTVT.

The rearrangement uses TRBV7-6 and TRBJ2-5; D gene uncertain. Germline V gene sequence: CDR1 SGHVS, CDR2 FNYEAQ. The CDR3 runs to 14 residues. The germline V and J ends were trimmed by 1 base and 1 base, with 7 bases remaining between them. The DNA of the CDR3 is TGTGCCAGCAGCTTAGGCGTATCCCAAGAGACCCAGTACTTC. It translates to CASSLGVSQETQYF.

V gene TRBV7-2 combines with J gene TRBJ1-6; D is perhaps TRBD1 (5 bases). The CDR3 is 19 residues long. Germline V gene data show CDR1 as SGHTA and CDR2 as FQGNSA. The germline V and J ends were trimmed by 1 base and 6 bases, with 22 bases remaining between them. The CDR3 here is CASSLGGRGWRRSNSPLHF. Written as DNA, the CDR3 is TGTGCCAGCAGCTTAGGGGGGAGGGGCTGGCGGAGGTCTAATTCACCCCTCCACTTT. The entire variable domain, with the rest obtained from reference TRBV7-2 and TRBJ1-6, is as follows: GAGVSQSPSNKVTEKGKDVELRCDPISGHTALYWYRQSLGQGLEFLIYFQGNSAPDKSGLPSDRFSAERTGGSVSTLTIQRTQQEDSAVYLCASSLGGRGWRRSNSPLHFGNGTRLTVT.

J is TRBJ1-3 and V is TRBV29-1; 8 bases are a match to TRBD1. CDR1 is SQVTM and CDR2 is ANQGSEA in the germline V gene. The CDR3 is made up of 15 amino acids. Trimming removed 0 bases from V and 8 bases from J; junction bases left unmatched: 9. The CDR3 spells CSVEEWGTGGDTIYF. DNA for the CDR3: TGCAGCGTTGAAGAGTGGGGGACAGGCGGAGACACCATATATTTT.

This chain connects TRBV5-4 to TRBJ2-1; 10 nucleotides line up with TRBD1. The CDR3 runs to 15 residues. Per the germline V gene, CDR1 is SGHNT and CDR2 is YYREEE (reference sequence). V dropped 2 bases and J dropped 5; count of bases not matched to a gene: 4. CDR3 region: CASSLRQGADNEQFF. CDR3 in DNA: TGTGCCAGCAGCTTACGACAGGGGGCTGACAATGAGCAGTTCTTC.

This clone was counted a few times. The rearrangement links TRBV29-1 to TRBJ2-5; TRBD1 aligns across 9 bases. The CDR3 is 13 residues long. V lost 4 bases, J lost 5 bases, and 5 bases stayed unmatched. Germline V gene lookup returns CDR1 SQVTM and CDR2 ANQGSEA. The CDR3 DNA sequence: TGCAGCGTTGCGGGGACAGGGAGGGAGACCCAGTACTTC. Its translation is CSVAGTGRETQYF.

The J gene is TRBJ2-7, the V gene TRBV6-6; D might be TRBD1 (6 bases). V shed 0 bases and J shed 2 bases, with 8 bases lying between them. This CDR3 is built from 14 residues. Germline CDR1 is MNHNY and CDR2 is SVGAGI (reference sequence). The chain's CDR3 is CASSYSGQTYEQYF. The DNA for the CDR3 is TGTGCCAGCAGTTACTCTGGACAGACCTACGAGCAGTACTTC.

V gene TRBV6-6 combines with J gene TRBJ1-2, with 9 bases matching TRBD1. CDR3 length: 14 residues. The J segment lost 6 bases and the V segment lost 2 bases, leaving 4 bases of the junction unmatched. Looked up from germline, CDR1 is MNHNY and CDR2 is SVGAGI (reference sequence). CDR3 sequence: CASSYLDRGHGYTF. The CDR3 DNA sequence: TGTGCCAGCAGTTACCTGGACAGGGGTCATGGCTACACCTTC.

The V and J genes are TRBV6-5 and TRBJ1-5; D possibly corresponds to TRBD1 (5 bases). The V gene lost 1 base and the J gene lost 1 base, with 11 bases spanning the gap. The germline gives CDR1 MNHEY, CDR2 SVGAGI. The CDR3 covers 16 residues. This CDR3 is CASSYFSQGSNQPQHF. The CDR3 DNA reads TGTGCCAGCAGTTACTTCTCCCAGGGAAGCAATCAGCCCCAGCATTTT.

In regard to this clone: At one end the junction does not follow the germline gene, possibly because of a read error. Other DNA sequences in the sample encode the same CDR3. The chain joins TRBV7-8 to TRBJ1-1; the D is unclear. The germline gives CDR1 SGHVS, CDR2 FQNEAQ. This CDR3 spans 14 amino acids. The CDR3 sequence: CTSSSYSMNTEAFF. In DNA form, the CDR3 reads TGTACCAGCAGCTCCTATTCAATGAACACTGAAGCTTTCTTT.

The CDR3 DNA reads TGTGCCAGCAGTGGACAGGGGGCGCAGAATACTGAAGCTTTCTTT. This codes for CASSGQGAQNTEAFF. V and J are TRBV7-2 and TRBJ1-1; 11 nucleotides agree with TRBD1. Germline V CDR1 and CDR2: SGHTA, FQGNSA. The CDR3 length is 15 residues. Unmatched junction bases numbered 8, after V lost 6 bases and J lost 5 bases.

The chain uses TRBV4-2 and TRBJ2-7; 8 positions match TRBD2. The V and J ends lost 0 bases and 2 bases, in that order; junction bases with no gene match: 3. CDR1 is LGHNA and CDR2 is YNFKEQ in the germline V gene. The CDR3 loop spans 15 amino acids. CDR3 sequence: CASSQDRGGTYEQYF. CDR3 nucleotide sequence: TGTGCCAGCAGCCAAGACCGGGGGGGGACCTACGAGCAGTACTTC.

J is TRBJ1-2 and V is TRBV9; D gene uncertain. Germline V gives CDR1 SGDLS, CDR2 YYNGEE. The CDR3 covers 11 residues. With 5 bases removed from V and 5 bases from J, the gap between germline ends came to 7 bases. CDR3 region: CASRAGYGYTF. DNA for the CDR3: TGTGCCAGCAGAGCCGGGTATGGCTACACCTTC.

This chain connects TRBV13 to TRBJ1-2, with unresolved D. Germline assignment: CDR1 PRHDT and CDR2 FYEKMQ (reference sequence). Deletions cut 7 bases from V and 3 bases from J, with 15 bases between. The CDR3 runs 14 residues. The DNA for the CDR3 is TGTGCCAGCACCCCAAGACTGATCGACTATGGCTACACCTTC. The encoded protein is CASTPRLIDYGYTF.

This rearrangement joins TRBV27 to TRBJ2-2, with 10 positions matching TRBD2. Germline CDR1 is MNHEY and CDR2 is SMNVEV (reference sequence). The CDR3 spans 17 residues. V shed 2 bases and J 5 bases; nucleotides not matched to a gene: 8. CDR3 DNA: TGTGCCAGCAGTTTAGGGCTGGAACTAGCGGGGACCGGGGAGCTGTTTTTT. Protein: CASSLGLELAGTGELFF.

The table lists this clone with a count of one. This chain connects TRBV30 to TRBJ2-7; D may be TRBD1 (6 bases). The CDR3 contains 14 residues. Per the germline V gene, CDR1 is GTSNPN and CDR2 is SVGIG (reference sequence). The ends were cut back, 0 bases at V and 0 bases at J, with 9 bases in the middle. In nucleotides, the CDR3 is TGTGCCTGGAGTGTAGACAGGAGCTCCTACGAGCAGTACTTC. Its translation is CAWSVDRSSYEQYF.

V is TRBV27 and J is TRBJ1-5; D possibly corresponds to TRBD1 (6 bases). The germline CDR1 and CDR2 sequences are MNHEY and SMNVEV (reference sequence). With 5 bases removed from V and 5 bases from J, the gap between germline ends came to 22 bases. This CDR3 spans 17 amino acids. CDR3 nucleotides: TGTGCCAGCAGTCGACTCTTACAGGGTGGGATCGATCAGCCCCAGCATTTT. Its protein is CASSRLLQGGIDQPQHF.

This clone is classed as medium-sized. This chain links TRBV5-4 with TRBJ2-2, with unresolved D. Trimming shortened V by 6 bases and J by 5 bases, and 8 bases separated the two germline ends. The CDR3 length is 12 residues. Germline V CDR1 and CDR2: SGHNT, YYREEE (reference sequence). In DNA form, the CDR3 reads TGTGCCAGCACCCCCGGGACCGGGGAGCTGTTTTTT. Its protein product is CASTPGTGELFF.